Listed here are 6 T cell receptor beta chains from one sample, sequenced in a study of T cell responses to AZD1222 COVID-19 vaccine. Sequencing used immunoSEQ multiplex PCR; TCRdb keeps in-frame clones, though not all of them. Of about 180,000 clones in the sample, about 90% were seen once. The source was peripheral blood, collected 28 days after the second AZD1222 dose. All receptors come from an adult who received the AZD1222 COVID-19 vaccine.

The V call is TRBV19, the J call TRBJ1-1; D call uncertain. The germline V gene has CDR1 LNHDA and CDR2 SQIVND (reference sequence). The CDR3 is 13 amino acids. Between the trimmed V and J ends, which lost 5 bases and 0 bases, there was a span of 7 bases. In DNA form, the CDR3 reads TGTGCCAGTAGTCAATGGGTGAACACTGAAGCTTTCTTT. The encoded protein is CASSQWVNTEAFF.

The gene calls are TRBV10-3 and TRBJ2-2; perhaps TRBD1 as D (5 bases). Between the trimmed V and J ends, which lost 7 bases and 0 bases, there was a span of 12 bases. CDR1 is ENHRY and CDR2 is SYGVKD in the germline V gene. This CDR3 is 15 amino acids long. Here the CDR3 reads CAINSGFANTGELFF. The DNA of the CDR3 is TGTGCCATCAACTCAGGGTTCGCGAACACCGGGGAGCTGTTTTTT.

V and J are TRBV7-9 and TRBJ2-1; 10 nucleotides agree with TRBD2. V lost 6 bases to trimming and J lost 8 bases; unmatched junction nucleotides: 10. The germline V gene encodes CDR1 SEHNR and CDR2 FQNEAQ (reference sequence). This CDR3 spans 15 amino acids. CDR3 nucleotides: TGTGCCAGCAGTCCCAGCGGGGGGGCCTGGGATGAGCAGTTCTTC. Translating it yields CASSPSGGAWDEQFF.

This chain connects TRBV7-6 to TRBJ1-6; 9 bases agree with TRBD1. J was trimmed by 5 bases and V by 5 bases; bases with no gene match: 4. This CDR3 is built from 15 residues. Germline-derived CDR1 and CDR2 are SGHVS and FNYEAQ. For the CDR3, the DNA is TGTGCCAGCAGCCGGGGACAGGGAAATAATTCACCCCTCCACTTT. Translating gives CASSRGQGNNSPLHF.

The rearrangement joins TRBV5-4 to TRBJ1-1, with TRBD1 as a possible D gene (6 bases). CDR1 and CDR2 (germline): SGHNT, YYREEE (reference sequence). CDR3 length equals 16 residues. Trimming cost V 0 bases and J 2 bases, with 14 bases left between them. CDR3 sequence (DNA): TGTGCCAGCAGCTTGGGATTCACAGGGACTAACACTGAAGCTTTCTTT. It translates to CASSLGFTGTNTEAFF.

The rearrangement uses TRBV27 and TRBJ2-2, with D maybe TRBD2 (6 bases). Trimming took off 9 bases at V and 2 bases at J, with 31 bases between the two ends. Germline CDR1 and CDR2: MNHEY and SMNVEV (reference sequence). The CDR3 loop spans 20 amino acids. CDR3 sequence: CASNMFPGPDYKKNTGELFF. The DNA of the CDR3 is TGTGCCAGTAATATGTTCCCGGGACCGGACTACAAAAAAAACACCGGGGAGCTGTTTTTT.